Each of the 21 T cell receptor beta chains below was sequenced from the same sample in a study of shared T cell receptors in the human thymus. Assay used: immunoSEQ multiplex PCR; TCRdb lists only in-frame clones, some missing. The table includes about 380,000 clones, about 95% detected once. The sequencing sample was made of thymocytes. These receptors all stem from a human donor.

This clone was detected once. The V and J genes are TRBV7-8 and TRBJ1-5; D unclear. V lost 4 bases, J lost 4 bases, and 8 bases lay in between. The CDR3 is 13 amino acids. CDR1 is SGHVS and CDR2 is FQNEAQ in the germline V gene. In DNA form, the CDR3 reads TGTGCCAGCAGCTCCCAGTTTAATCAGCCCCAGCATTTT. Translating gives CASSSQFNQPQHF. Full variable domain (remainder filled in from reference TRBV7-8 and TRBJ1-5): GAGVSQSPRYKVAKRGQDVALRCDPISGHVSLFWYQQALGQGPEFLTYFQNEAQLDKSGLPSDRFFAERPEGSVSTLKIQRTQQEDSAVYLCASSSQFNQPQHFGDGTRLSIL.

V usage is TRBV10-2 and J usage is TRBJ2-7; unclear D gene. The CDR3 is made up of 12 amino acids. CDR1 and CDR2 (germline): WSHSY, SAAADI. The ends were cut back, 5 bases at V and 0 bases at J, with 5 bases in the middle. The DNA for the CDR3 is TGCGCCAGCAGTAGGAGCTCCTACGAGCAGTACTTC. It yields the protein CASSRSSYEQYF.

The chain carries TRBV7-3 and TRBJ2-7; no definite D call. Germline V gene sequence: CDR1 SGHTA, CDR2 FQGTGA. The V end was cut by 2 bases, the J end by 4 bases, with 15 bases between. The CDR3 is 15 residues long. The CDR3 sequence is CASSLSRDGDYEQYF. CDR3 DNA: TGTGCCAGCAGCTTATCAAGAGACGGAGATTACGAGCAGTACTTC.

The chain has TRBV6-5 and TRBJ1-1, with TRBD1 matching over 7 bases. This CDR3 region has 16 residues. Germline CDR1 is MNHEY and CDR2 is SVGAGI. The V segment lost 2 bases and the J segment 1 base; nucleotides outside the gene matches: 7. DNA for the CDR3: TGTGCCAGCAGTTACGGACGAGCAGGGGGGAACACTGAAGCTTTCTTT. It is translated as CASSYGRAGGNTEAFF.

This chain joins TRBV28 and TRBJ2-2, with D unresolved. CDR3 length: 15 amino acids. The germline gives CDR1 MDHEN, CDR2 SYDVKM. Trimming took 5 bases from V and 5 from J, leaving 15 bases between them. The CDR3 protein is CASSPSFYQTGELFF. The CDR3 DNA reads TGTGCCAGCAGTCCCTCATTTTATCAAACCGGGGAGCTGTTTTTT.

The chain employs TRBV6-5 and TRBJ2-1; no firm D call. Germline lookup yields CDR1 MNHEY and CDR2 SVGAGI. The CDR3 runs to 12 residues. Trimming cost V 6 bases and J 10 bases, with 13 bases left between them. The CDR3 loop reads CASSHRASEQFF. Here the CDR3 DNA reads TGTGCCAGCAGCCACCGAGCGAGCGAGCAGTTCTTC.

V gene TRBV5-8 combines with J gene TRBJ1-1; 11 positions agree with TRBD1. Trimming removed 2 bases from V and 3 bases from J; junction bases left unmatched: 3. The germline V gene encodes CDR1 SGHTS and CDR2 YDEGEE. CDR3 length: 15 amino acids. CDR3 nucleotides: TGTGCCAGCAGCTTCCGGACAGGGGGCTACACTGAAGCTTTCTTT. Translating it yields CASSFRTGGYTEAFF.

CDR3 DNA: TGTGCCAGCAGCCAAGATGGGGGGAGTGACACCGGGGAGCTGTTTTTT. Its translation is CASSQDGGSDTGELFF. This sequence joins TRBV14 and TRBJ2-2, with D perhaps TRBD2 (6 bases). This CDR3 spans 16 amino acids. V was trimmed by 0 bases and J by 3 bases, leaving 11 bases between them. Germline-derived CDR1 and CDR2 are SGHDN and FVKESK.

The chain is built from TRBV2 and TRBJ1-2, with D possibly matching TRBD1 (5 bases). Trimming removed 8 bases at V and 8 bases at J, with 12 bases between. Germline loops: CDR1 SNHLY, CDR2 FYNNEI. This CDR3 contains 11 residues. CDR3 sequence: CASAQGEGYTF. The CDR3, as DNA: TGTGCCAGCGCTCAAGGGGAGGGCTACACCTTC.

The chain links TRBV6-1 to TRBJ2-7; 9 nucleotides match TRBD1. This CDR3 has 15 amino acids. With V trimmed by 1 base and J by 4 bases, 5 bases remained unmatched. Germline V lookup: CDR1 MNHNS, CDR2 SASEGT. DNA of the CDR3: TGTGCCAGCAGTGAAGGGGGACAGGGCCAGTACGAGCAGTACTTC. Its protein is CASSEGGQGQYEQYF.

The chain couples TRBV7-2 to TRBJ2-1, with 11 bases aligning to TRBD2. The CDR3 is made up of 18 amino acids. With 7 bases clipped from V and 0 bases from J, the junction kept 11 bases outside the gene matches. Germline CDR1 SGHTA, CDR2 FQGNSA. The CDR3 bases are TGTGCCAGCATCCTGGGACTAGCGGATCATATCTCCTACAATGAGCAGTTCTTC. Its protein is CASILGLADHISYNEQFF. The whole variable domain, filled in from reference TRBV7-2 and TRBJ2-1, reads GAGVSQSPSNKVTEKGKDVELRCDPISGHTALYWYRQSLGQGLEFLIYFQGNSAPDKSGLPSDRFSAERTGGSVSTLTIQRTQQEDSAVYLCASILGLADHISYNEQFFGPGTRLTVL.

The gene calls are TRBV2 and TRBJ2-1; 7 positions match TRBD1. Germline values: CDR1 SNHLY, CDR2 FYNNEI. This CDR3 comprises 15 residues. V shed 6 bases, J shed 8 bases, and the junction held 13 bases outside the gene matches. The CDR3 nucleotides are TGTGCCAGCAGGGACATTGTAAGACAGGGCGATGAGCAGTTCTTC. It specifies CASRDIVRQGDEQFF.

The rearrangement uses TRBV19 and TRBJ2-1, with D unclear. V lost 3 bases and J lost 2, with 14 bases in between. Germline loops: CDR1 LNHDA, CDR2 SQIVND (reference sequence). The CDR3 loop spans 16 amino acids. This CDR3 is CASSIARQETYNEQFF. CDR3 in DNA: TGTGCCAGTAGTATCGCGCGCCAGGAGACCTACAATGAGCAGTTCTTC.

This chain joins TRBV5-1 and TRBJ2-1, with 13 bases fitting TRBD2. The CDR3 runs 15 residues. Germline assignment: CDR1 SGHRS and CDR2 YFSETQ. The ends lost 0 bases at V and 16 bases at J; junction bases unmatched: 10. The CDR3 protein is CASSLGTSGSEASFF. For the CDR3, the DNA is TGCGCCAGCAGCTTGGGGACTAGCGGGAGTGAGGCCAGTTTCTTC.

This chain's CDR3 is CASSYGTRETQYF. The CDR3 DNA reads TGTGCCAGCAGTTACGGGACTCGGGAGACCCAGTACTTC. The chain links TRBV6-5 to TRBJ2-5; the D gene is possibly TRBD2 (6 bases). This CDR3 region has 13 residues. V was shortened by 2 bases and J by 5 bases, with 9 bases between the two germline ends. The V gene's germline CDR1 is MNHEY and CDR2 SVGAGI.

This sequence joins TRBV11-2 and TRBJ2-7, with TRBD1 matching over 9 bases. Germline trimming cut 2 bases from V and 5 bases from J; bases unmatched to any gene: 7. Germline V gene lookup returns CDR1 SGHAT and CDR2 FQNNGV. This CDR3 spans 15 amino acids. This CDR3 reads CASSLSTGGIDEQYF. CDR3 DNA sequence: TGTGCCAGCAGCTTATCGACAGGGGGTATCGACGAGCAGTACTTC.

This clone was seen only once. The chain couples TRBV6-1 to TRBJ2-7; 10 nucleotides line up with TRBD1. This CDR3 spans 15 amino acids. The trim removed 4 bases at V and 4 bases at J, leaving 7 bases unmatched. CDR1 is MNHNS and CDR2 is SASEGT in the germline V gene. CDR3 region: CASSARDRGGYEQYF. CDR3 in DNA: TGTGCCAGCAGTGCTCGGGACAGGGGAGGGTACGAGCAGTACTTC.

The DNA for the CDR3 is TGTGCCAGCAGTGAAGCAGGCTGGGTAGGTGAAAAACTGTTTTTT. Amino acid sequence: CASSEAGWVGEKLFF. The chain is built from TRBV6-1 and TRBJ1-4; no definite D call. The length of the CDR3 is 15 residues. CDR1 is MNHNS and CDR2 is SASEGT in the germline V gene. V was cut by 0 bases and J by 7 bases, with 12 bases left in between.

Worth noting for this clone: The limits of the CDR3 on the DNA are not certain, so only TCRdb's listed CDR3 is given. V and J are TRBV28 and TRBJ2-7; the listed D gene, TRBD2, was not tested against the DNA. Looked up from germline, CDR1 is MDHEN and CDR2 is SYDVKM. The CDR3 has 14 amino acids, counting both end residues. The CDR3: CASSTSSGRREQYF.

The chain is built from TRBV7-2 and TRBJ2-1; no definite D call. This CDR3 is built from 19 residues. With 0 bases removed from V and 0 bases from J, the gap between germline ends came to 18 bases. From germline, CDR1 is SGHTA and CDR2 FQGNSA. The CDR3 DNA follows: TGTGCCAGCAGCTTAGCCGAGAAACGGAACTCCAGCTCCTACAATGAGCAGTTCTTC. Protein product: CASSLAEKRNSSSYNEQFF.

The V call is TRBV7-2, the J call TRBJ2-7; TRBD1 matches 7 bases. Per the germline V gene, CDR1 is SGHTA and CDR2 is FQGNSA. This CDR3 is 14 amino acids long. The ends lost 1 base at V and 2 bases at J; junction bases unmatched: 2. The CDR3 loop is CASSLGGQAYEQYF. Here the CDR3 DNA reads TGTGCCAGCAGCTTAGGAGGACAGGCCTACGAGCAGTACTTC.